A selection of T cell receptor beta chains follows, all from one sample in a study of CD8 T cells in ankylosing spondylitis. TCRdb analysed the 5' RACE reads with MiXCR anew, one entry per CDR3 protein. The table includes around 890,000 distinct CDR3 sequences, over 9.5% detected once. The sample taken for sequencing was blood, either unsorted or a sorted T cell fraction (not recorded which). All receptors come from a male donor with ankylosing spondylitis. CDR3s include the opening cysteine and the closing phenylalanine or tryptophan. Each record gives: clone size, V gene, D gene, J gene, CDR3 protein, CDR3 DNA. The D gene is left open where the match is weak. Not all rows give a size; the values are once, few, many and, for expanded clones, a class.

abundance: many; v_gene: TRBV29-1; d_gene: NA; j_gene: TRBJ2-3; CDR3aa: CSSRTDSTDTQYF; CDR3nt: TGCAGCTCCCGGACGGACAGCACAGATACGCAGTATTTT
abundance: few; v_gene: TRBV5-6; d_gene: NA; j_gene: TRBJ2-2; CDR3aa: CASSLAGGDTGELFF; CDR3nt: TGTGCCAGCAGCTTGGCCGGGGGAGACACCGGGGAGCTGTTTTTT
abundance: NA; v_gene: TRBV7-2; d_gene: NA; j_gene: TRBJ2-7; CDR3aa: CASSLNWDPLEQYF; CDR3nt: TGTGCCAGCAGCTTAAACTGGGACCCCCTCGAGCAGTACTTC
abundance: many; v_gene: TRBV5-1; d_gene: TRBD2; j_gene: TRBJ2-7; CDR3aa: CASSLGTSGYYEQYF; CDR3nt: TGCGCCAGCAGCTTGGGGACTAGCGGTTACTACGAGCAGTACTTC
abundance: many; v_gene: TRBV7-2; d_gene: TRBD1; j_gene: TRBJ2-3; CDR3aa: CASSYRDRGPDTQYF; CDR3nt: TGTGCCAGCAGTTACCGGGACAGGGGGCCAGATACGCAGTATTTT
abundance: few; v_gene: TRBV12-3/TRBV12-4; d_gene: TRBD1; j_gene: TRBJ2-2; CDR3aa: CASSWTGFPGELFF; CDR3nt: TGTGCCAGCAGTTGGACAGGGTTTCCCGGGGAGCTGTTTTTT
abundance: few; v_gene: TRBV25-1; d_gene: NA; j_gene: TRBJ1-1; CDR3aa: CATHGPYTEAFF; CDR3nt: TGTGCCACCCACGGCCCTTACACTGAAGCTTTCTTT
abundance: few; v_gene: TRBV28; d_gene: NA; j_gene: TRBJ1-3; CDR3aa: CASFTQGHSGNTIYF; CDR3nt: TGTGCCAGCTTTACACAGGGCCACTCTGGAAACACCATATATTTT
abundance: few; v_gene: TRBV10-3; d_gene: NA; j_gene: TRBJ1-4; CDR3aa: CAISDDTRGEKLFF; CDR3nt: TGTGCCATCAGTGATGACACGAGAGGCGAAAAACTGTTTTTT
abundance: NA; v_gene: TRBV5-1; d_gene: TRBD2; j_gene: TRBJ2-7; CDR3aa: CASSFSGGLYEQYF; CDR3nt: TGCGCCAGCAGCTTTAGCGGGGGGCTCTACGAGCAGTACTTC
abundance: few; v_gene: TRBV6-5; d_gene: TRBD1; j_gene: TRBJ1-2; CDR3aa: CASSFHDREGGYTF; CDR3nt: TGTGCCAGCAGTTTCCACGACAGGGAGGGTGGCTACACCTTC
abundance: few; v_gene: TRBV7-8; d_gene: NA; j_gene: TRBJ1-6; CDR3aa: CASSSLRGHNSPLHF; CDR3nt: TGTGCCAGCAGCTCCCTCCGTGGTCATAATTCACCCCTCCACTTT
abundance: many; v_gene: TRBV12-3/TRBV12-4; d_gene: TRBD2; j_gene: TRBJ2-1; CDR3aa: CASTASGGYNEQFF; CDR3nt: TGTGCCAGCACCGCTAGCGGGGGGTACAATGAGCAGTTCTTC